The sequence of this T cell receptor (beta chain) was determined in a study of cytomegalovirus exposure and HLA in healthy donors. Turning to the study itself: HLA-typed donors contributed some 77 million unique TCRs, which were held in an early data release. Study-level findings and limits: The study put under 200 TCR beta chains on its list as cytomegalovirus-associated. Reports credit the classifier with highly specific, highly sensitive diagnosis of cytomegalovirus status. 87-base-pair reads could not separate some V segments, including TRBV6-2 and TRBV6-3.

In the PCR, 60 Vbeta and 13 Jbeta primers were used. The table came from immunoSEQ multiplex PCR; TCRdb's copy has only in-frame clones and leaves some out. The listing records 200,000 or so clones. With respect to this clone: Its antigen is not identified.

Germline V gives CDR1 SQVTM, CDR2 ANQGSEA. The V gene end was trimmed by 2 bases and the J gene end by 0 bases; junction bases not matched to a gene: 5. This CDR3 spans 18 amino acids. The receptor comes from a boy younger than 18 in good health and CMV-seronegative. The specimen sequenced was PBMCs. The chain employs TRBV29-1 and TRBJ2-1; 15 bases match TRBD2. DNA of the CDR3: TGCAGCGTTGAACCGGGACTAGCGGGGGGAAACTCCTACAATGAGCAGTTCTTC. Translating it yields CSVEPGLAGGNSYNEQFF.